The 16 T cell receptor beta chains in this list originate from one sample, sequenced in a study of cytomegalovirus exposure and HLA in healthy donors. The PCR was carried out with 60 Vbeta primers and 13 Jbeta primers. This table comes from immunoSEQ multiplex PCR, and its TCRdb copy is limited to in-frame clones, with some not included. The sample yields tens of thousands of clones, more than 55% seen once. The specimen sequenced was PBMCs. The receptors here all came from a woman in her forties or fifties in good health and CMV-seropositive.

The CDR3 nucleotides read TGTGCCAGCAGCTTAGGGACAGGGAACTACAATGAGCAGTTCTTC. It encodes CASSLGTGNYNEQFF. The rearrangement links TRBV11-2 to TRBJ2-1; 8 nucleotides align to TRBD1. The CDR3 extends over 15 amino acids. V dropped 1 base and J dropped 3; count of bases not matched to a gene: 2. Germline values: CDR1 SGHAT, CDR2 FQNNGV.

This clone has a handful of counts. The chain joins TRBV7-9 to TRBJ1-2, with 7 bases identical to TRBD1. This CDR3 has 15 residues. V shed 5 bases and J 3 bases; nucleotides not matched to a gene: 9. Per the germline V gene, CDR1 is SEHNR and CDR2 is FQNEAQ (reference sequence). Here the CDR3 reads CASSQNRQGDYGYTF. The CDR3, as DNA: TGTGCCAGCAGCCAGAACCGACAGGGCGACTATGGCTACACCTTC.

The J gene is TRBJ1-1, the V gene TRBV11-1; 7 bases fit TRBD1. The ends lost 0 bases at V and 3 bases at J; junction bases unmatched: 4. This CDR3 spans 15 amino acids. The germline V gene encodes CDR1 SGHAT and CDR2 FQDESV (reference sequence). The CDR3 coding sequence is TGTGCCAGCAGCTTAGCCGACAGGGCGGACACTGAAGCTTTCTTT. This codes for CASSLADRADTEAFF.

The CDR3 is CASTDDRTYNQPQHF. The DNA of the CDR3 is TGTGCCAGCACCGACGACAGGACGTACAATCAGCCCCAGCATTTT. This chain joins TRBV7-9 and TRBJ1-5; TRBD1 is a possible D gene (6 bases). The CDR3 contains 15 residues. V dropped 7 bases and J dropped 3 bases, with 16 bases sitting between them. Germline V CDR1 and CDR2: SEHNR, FQNEAQ (reference sequence).

The chain combines TRBV9 with TRBJ1-3; TRBD1 matches 9 bases. The CDR3 contains 14 residues. From germline, CDR1 is SGDLS and CDR2 YYNGEE. After removal of 4 bases from V and 8 bases from J, the junction contained 7 bases not matched to a gene. For the CDR3, the DNA is TGTGCCAGCAGCAAAACAGGGGGCCCGGACACCATATATTTT. It yields the protein CASSKTGGPDTIYF.

The chain has TRBV7-6 and TRBJ2-7, with D possibly TRBD2 on 6 matching bases. The CDR3 has 16 residues. Germline lookup yields CDR1 SGHVS and CDR2 FNYEAQ. V was trimmed by 5 bases and J by 0 bases, leaving 17 bases between them. CDR3 sequence (DNA): TGTGCCAGCAGCAAAGACAATCCGGGACTCTCCTACGAGCAGTACTTC. Amino acids: CASSKDNPGLSYEQYF.

The genes are TRBV6-5 and TRBJ2-7, with TRBD2 as a possible D gene (7 bases). The V and J ends lost 4 bases and 4 bases respectively, with 14 bases between them. Germline V lookup: CDR1 MNHEY, CDR2 SVGAGI. The CDR3 is 14 amino acids. CDR3 region: CASSWGAGEYEQYF. The CDR3 nucleotides read TGTGCCAGCAGTTGGGGGGCGGGGGAGTACGAGCAGTACTTC.

This clone was counted between two and nine times. V is TRBV20-1 and J is TRBJ1-2; D is ambiguous. This CDR3 comprises 10 residues. Germline lookup yields CDR1 DFQATT and CDR2 SNEGSKA (reference sequence). Trimming pared 1 base from V and 10 bases from J, leaving 7 bases between. The CDR3 region has the DNA TGCAGTGCTAGAGGCATGGCCTACACCTTC. Translated, it gives CSARGMAYTF.

The chain has TRBV4-1 and TRBJ2-1; D is unresolved. Germline CDR1 is MGHRA and CDR2 is YSYEKL. Trimming took off 0 bases at V and 6 bases at J, with 3 bases between the two ends. This CDR3 is built from 12 residues. As DNA, the CDR3 is TGCGCCAGCAGCCAAGATAGCAATGAGCAGTTCTTC. It specifies CASSQDSNEQFF.

This clone occurred a few times. The J gene is TRBJ1-4, the V gene TRBV11-1; D remains ambiguous. CDR1 is SGHAT and CDR2 is FQDESV in the germline V gene (reference sequence). CDR3 length: 13 amino acids. Trimming left V 5 bases short and J 5 bases short, with 9 bases between. The CDR3 nucleotides read TGTGCCAGCAGCCGGGCGGGGAATGAAAAACTGTTTTTT. This gives the protein CASSRAGNEKLFF.

The V gene is TRBV28, the J gene TRBJ1-2; TRBD1 matches 10 bases. CDR1 MDHEN and CDR2 SYDVKM come from the germline V gene. Losses at the gene ends were 6 bases for V and 8 bases for J; bases not matched to a gene: 12. The CDR3 loop spans 15 amino acids. The CDR3 bases are TGTGCCAGCAGACCAATGACCGGGACAGGGGACGGCTACACCTTC. Its protein product is CASRPMTGTGDGYTF.

The V and J genes are TRBV5-4 and TRBJ1-2, with no clear D. CDR1 and CDR2 from the germline V gene are SGHNT and YYREEE (reference sequence). There are 11 residues in the CDR3. Trimming stripped 2 bases from V and 7 bases from J, with 6 bases between. CDR3 DNA sequence: TGTGCCAGCAGCTTCGGGGTTGGCTACACCTTC. The encoded protein is CASSFGVGYTF.

V and J are TRBV7-2 and TRBJ2-2; D is possibly TRBD2 (5 bases). This CDR3 is built from 15 residues. V was trimmed by 6 bases and J by 0 bases, leaving 11 bases between them. CDR1 is SGHTA, CDR2 FQGNSA, per germline. CDR3 coding DNA: TGTGCCAGCAGGCTGGACTTGTCGAACACCGGGGAGCTGTTTTTT. Translation gives CASRLDLSNTGELFF. Drawing the rest from reference TRBV7-2 and TRBJ2-2, the complete variable domain is GAGVSQSPSNKVTEKGKDVELRCDPISGHTALYWYRQSLGQGLEFLIYFQGNSAPDKSGLPSDRFSAERTGGSVSTLTIQRTQQEDSAVYLCASRLDLSNTGELFFGEGSRLTVL.

This clone turned up a few times. This chain connects TRBV11-3 to TRBJ1-3; D possibly corresponds to TRBD1 (6 bases). Looked up from germline, CDR1 is SGHNT and CDR2 is YENEEA. Trimming removed 0 bases from V and 3 bases from J, with 15 bases in between. The CDR3 extends over 17 amino acids. CDR3 sequence reads: CASSLDSTGTVGNTIYF. The CDR3 DNA is TGTGCCAGCAGCTTAGATTCGACAGGCACTGTTGGAAACACCATATATTTT.

This clone was picked up one time. The rearrangement uses TRBV5-1 and TRBJ2-5, with 11 nucleotides matching TRBD2. The DNA end is more similar to TRBJ2-7, so the J call may be wrong. This CDR3 has 15 residues. Germline CDR1 SGHRS, CDR2 YFSETQ. CDR3 sequence: CASRDDTSGGNEQYF. CDR3 nucleotides: TGCGCCAGCAGAGACGACACTAGCGGGGGAAACGAGCAGTACTTC.

The CDR3 DNA follows: TGTGCCAGCAGCTTTTCAGGGGCCGAAAACATTCAGTACTTC. This codes for CASSFSGAENIQYF. The V call is TRBV7-2, the J call TRBJ2-4, with D possibly being TRBD1 (6 bases). This CDR3 has 14 residues. The V and J ends lost 3 bases and 5 bases respectively, with 11 bases between them. Germline V gives CDR1 SGHTA, CDR2 FQGNSA.